The rows below give T cell receptor beta chains drawn from one sample of a study of T cell responses to AZD1222 COVID-19 vaccine. The assay was immunoSEQ multiplex PCR, and TCRdb's table has in-frame clones only and misses some. Of about 200,000 clones in the sample, under 95% were seen once. The sample consisted of peripheral blood, taken 28 days after the second AZD1222 dose. Every receptor here comes from an adult who received the AZD1222 COVID-19 vaccine. Each CDR3 is given with its conserved first and last residue. The order of the fields is D gene, J gene, clone size, CDR3 length, V gene, CDR3 DNA, CDR3 protein. D genes are given only for firm matches. Clone sizes are given selectively: once, few, many, or a class where the clone is expanded.

>-|TRBJ2-3|-|13|TRBV5-1
TGCGCCAGCAGCTTTCCAGGGGAAGATACGCAGTATTTT
CASSFPGEDTQYF
>-|TRBJ1-1|few|15|TRBV2
TGTGCCAGCAGCGTGACGGGAGTTTCGAACACTGAAGCTTTCTTT
CASSVTGVSNTEAFF
>-|TRBJ1-1|-|12|TRBV6-5
TGTGCCAGCAGTTTGGACCGGGCTGGAGCTTTCTTT
CASSLDRAGAFF
>-|TRBJ1-2|-|13|TRBV28
TGTGCCAGCAGTTCCGGAGTTGGGTATGGCTACACCTTC
CASSSGVGYGYTF
>TRBD2|TRBJ2-7|-|14|TRBV6-2/TRBV6-3
TGTGCCAGCAGCCGGACTAGCGGGGGATACGAGCAGTACTTC
CASSRTSGGYEQYF
>-|TRBJ1-2|-|14|TRBV6-4
TGTGCCAGCAGCGGAGGGGGACGTAACTATGGCTACACCTTC
CASSGGGRNYGYTF
>TRBD1|TRBJ2-1|-|14|TRBV7-6
TGTGCCAGCAGCTCCATCAGGGGGCAGAATGAGCAGTTCTTC
CASSSIRGQNEQFF
>TRBD1|TRBJ2-7|once|15|TRBV18
TGTGCCAGCTCACCGCGGGGACAGGAGAGATCGGGGCAGTACTTC
CASSPRGQERSGQYF
>-|TRBJ1-6|-|11|TRBV5-1
TGCGCCACCTTACCGTCTTCACCCCTCCACTTT
CATLPSSPLHF
>TRBD2|TRBJ2-1|-|15|TRBV7-3
TGTGCCAGCAGCCTAGCGGGGCCCTCCTACAATGAGCAGTTCTTC
CASSLAGPSYNEQFF
>-|TRBJ1-1|once|14|TRBV5-1
TGCGCCAGCAGCTTGGTCTCCAGGAACACTGAAGCTTTCTTT
CASSLVSRNTEAFF
>TRBD1|TRBJ1-6|-|16|TRBV9
TGTGCCAGCAGCGTAGGCCAGGGGGCGAATAATTCACCCCTCCACTTT
CASSVGQGANNSPLHF
>-|TRBJ1-2|-|17|TRBV7-9
TGTGCCAGCACCCATCCAAAGGTTGAGACGGCAAAACATGGCTACACCTTC
CASTHPKVETAKHGYTF
>-|TRBJ1-3|-|12|TRBV6-5
TGTGCCAGTTGGAGATCTGGAAACACCATATATTTT
CASWRSGNTIYF
>-|TRBJ1-5|once|13|TRBV4-2
TGTGCCAGCAGCCAAGATCTGCATCAGCCCCAGCATTTT
CASSQDLHQPQHF
>-|TRBJ1-6|-|17|TRBV7-2
TGTGCCAGCAGCATGGGGAGGGGCTTATTAACAGCTTCACCCCTCCACTTT
CASSMGRGLLTASPLHF
>TRBD2|TRBJ2-3|-|15|TRBV7-7
TGTGCCAGCAGTTCGGGACTAGCCGGGGCAGATACGCAGTATTTT
CASSSGLAGADTQYF
>-|TRBJ2-5|-|13|TRBV6-5
TGTGCCAGCAACCGTTTCGCGGGGGAGACCCAGTACTTC
CASNRFAGETQYF
>TRBD2|TRBJ2-7|-|15|TRBV7-2
TGTGCCAGCAGCCCTAGCGGGGGGGGAACCTACGAGCAGTACTTC
CASSPSGGGTYEQYF
>TRBD2|TRBJ2-2|-|17|TRBV10-3
TGTGCCATCAGTTTTACTAGCGCAACCTCGAACACCGGGGAGCTGTTTTTT
CAISFTSATSNTGELFF
>-|TRBJ1-5|-|15|TRBV6-5
TGTGCCAGCAGTCCCACTTGGGGGGTCTATCAGCCCCAGCATTTT
CASSPTWGVYQPQHF
>-|TRBJ1-3|few|14|TRBV4-2
TGTGCCAGCAGCCATGGACTGCAGGGAAACACCATATATTTT
CASSHGLQGNTIYF
>-|TRBJ1-2|-|15|TRBV6-5
TGTGCCAGCAGGCCGGGCCAGGTGGCGAACTATGGCTACACCTTC
CASRPGQVANYGYTF
>-|TRBJ1-1|-|18|TRBV14
TGTGCCAGCAGCCAAGGGGGCAGAAGGCTAGCCGGGGGCACTGAAGCTTTCTTT
CASSQGGRRLAGGTEAFF
>TRBD1|TRBJ2-5|-|17|TRBV7-6
TGTGCCAGCAGCCCGTACTCCTCCGGGACAGGGTCGGGGACCCAGTACTTC
CASSPYSSGTGSGTQYF
>TRBD1|TRBJ1-2|-|13|TRBV7-2
TGTGCCAGCAGCTTACGGACAGGGGAAGGCTACACCTTC
CASSLRTGEGYTF
>-|TRBJ1-6|-|15|TRBV4-2
TGTGCCAGCAGCCAAGATCCGAGCCTTGGATCACCCCTCCACTTT
CASSQDPSLGSPLHF
>TRBD1|TRBJ2-5|once|14|TRBV9
TGTGCCAGCAGCCCAAGACAGGGATTAGAGACCCAGTACTTC
CASSPRQGLETQYF
>-|TRBJ1-4|-|14|TRBV19
TGTGCCAGTAATTCCCCGGGAGTTAATGAAAAACTGTTTTTT
CASNSPGVNEKLFF
>-|TRBJ1-5|-|13|TRBV6-5
TGTGCCAGCAGTTTAGGGTACGATCAGCCCCAGCATTTT
CASSLGYDQPQHF
>TRBD2|TRBJ2-3|once|15|TRBV7-2
TGTGCCAGCAGCTCCAGACTAGCAAATTCAGATACGCAGTATTTT
CASSSRLANSDTQYF
>-|TRBJ2-5|-|16|TRBV7-8
TGTGCCAGCAGCTTAGGAGTACTAACCCTTCAAGAGACCCAGTACTTC
CASSLGVLTLQETQYF
>-|TRBJ2-7|-|13|TRBV5-6
TGTGCCAGCAGCTTCGGACAGTCCTACGAGCAGTACTTC
CASSFGQSYEQYF
>-|TRBJ1-1|-|13|TRBV2
TGTGCCAGCAGTGAAGGGACAATCACTGAAGCTTTCTTT
CASSEGTITEAFF
>TRBD1|TRBJ1-1|-|14|TRBV7-3
TGTGCCAGCAGCTTTGACAGGGTGAACGCTGAAGCTTTCTTT
CASSFDRVNAEAFF
>-|TRBJ2-1|few|17|TRBV29-1
TGCAGCGCAGAAAGAAACCGGGCCCTCAGCTCCTACAATGAGCAGTTCTTC
CSAERNRALSSYNEQFF
>-|TRBJ1-4|-|16|TRBV5-4
TGTGCCAGCAGCAGGTCGGACCGGGAGAACAATGAAAAACTGTTTTTT
CASSRSDRENNEKLFF
>-|TRBJ1-1|-|14|TRBV4-1
TGCGCCAGCAGCCAAGTGGGGGGGGGCACTGAAGCTTTCTTT
CASSQVGGGTEAFF
>TRBD1|TRBJ1-5|-|13|TRBV10-2
TGCGCCAGCAGGGGACAGAGCAATCAGCCCCAGCATTTT
CASRGQSNQPQHF
>-|TRBJ1-2|-|14|TRBV19
TGTGCCAGTAGTACGGGGGGTGCTAACTATGGCTACACCTTC
CASSTGGANYGYTF
>TRBD2|TRBJ2-5|-|15|TRBV5-4
TGTGCCAGCAGCTTGTCGGGACTAGCGGGGGAGACCCAGTACTTC
CASSLSGLAGETQYF
>-|TRBJ1-2|-|11|TRBV29-1
TGCAGCGCATTCGGGGCCGATGGCTACACCTTC
CSAFGADGYTF
>-|TRBJ1-4|-|13|TRBV14
TGTGCCAGCAGCCGGGGAGGCAATGAAAAACTGTTTTTT
CASSRGGNEKLFF